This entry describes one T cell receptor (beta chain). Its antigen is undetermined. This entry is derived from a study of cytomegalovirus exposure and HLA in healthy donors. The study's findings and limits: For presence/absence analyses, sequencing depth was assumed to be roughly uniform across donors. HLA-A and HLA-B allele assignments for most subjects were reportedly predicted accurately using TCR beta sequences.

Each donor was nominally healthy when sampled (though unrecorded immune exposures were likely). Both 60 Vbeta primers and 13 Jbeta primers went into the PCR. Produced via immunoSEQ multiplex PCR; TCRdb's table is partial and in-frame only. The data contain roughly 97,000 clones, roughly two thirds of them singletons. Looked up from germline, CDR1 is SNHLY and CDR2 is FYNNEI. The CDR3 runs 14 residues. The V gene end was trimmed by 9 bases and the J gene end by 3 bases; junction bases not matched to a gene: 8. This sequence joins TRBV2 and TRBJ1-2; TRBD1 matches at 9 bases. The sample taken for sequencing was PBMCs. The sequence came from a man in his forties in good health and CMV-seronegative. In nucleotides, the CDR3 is TGTGCCAGTAATGAGGACAGGGGATACTATGGCTACACCTTC. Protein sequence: CASNEDRGYYGYTF.